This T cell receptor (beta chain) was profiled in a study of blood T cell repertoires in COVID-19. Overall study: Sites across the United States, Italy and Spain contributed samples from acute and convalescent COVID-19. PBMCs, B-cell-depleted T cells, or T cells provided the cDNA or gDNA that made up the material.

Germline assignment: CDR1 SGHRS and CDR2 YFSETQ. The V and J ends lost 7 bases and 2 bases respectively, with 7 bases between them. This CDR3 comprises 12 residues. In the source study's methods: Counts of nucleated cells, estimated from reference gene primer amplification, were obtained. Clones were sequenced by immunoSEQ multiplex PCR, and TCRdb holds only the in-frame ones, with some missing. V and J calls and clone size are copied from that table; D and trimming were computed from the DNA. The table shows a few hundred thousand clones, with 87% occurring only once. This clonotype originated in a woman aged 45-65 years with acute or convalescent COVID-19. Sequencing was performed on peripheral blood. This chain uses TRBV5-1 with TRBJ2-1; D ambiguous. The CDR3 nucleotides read TGCGCCAGCCGCGACACCTACAATGAGCAGTTCTTC. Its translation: CASRDTYNEQFF.